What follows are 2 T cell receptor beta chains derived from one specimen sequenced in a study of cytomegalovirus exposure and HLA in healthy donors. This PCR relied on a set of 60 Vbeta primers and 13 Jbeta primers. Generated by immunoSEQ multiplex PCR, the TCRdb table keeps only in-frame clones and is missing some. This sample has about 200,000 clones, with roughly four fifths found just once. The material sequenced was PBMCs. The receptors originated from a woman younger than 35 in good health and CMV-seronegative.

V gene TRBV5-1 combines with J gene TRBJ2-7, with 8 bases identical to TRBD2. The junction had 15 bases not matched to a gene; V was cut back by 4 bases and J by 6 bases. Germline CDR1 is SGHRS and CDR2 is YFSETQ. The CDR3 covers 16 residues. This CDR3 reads CASSPGGGETRLEQYF. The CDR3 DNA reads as TGCGCCAGCAGCCCCGGGGGGGGCGAGACCCGCCTCGAGCAGTACTTC. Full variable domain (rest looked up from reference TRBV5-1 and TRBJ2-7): KAGVTQTPRYLIKTRGQQVTLSCSPISGHRSVSWYQQTPGQGLQFLFEYFSETQRNKGNFPGRFSGRQFSNSRSEMNVSTLELGDSALYLCASSPGGGETRLEQYFGPGTRLTVT.

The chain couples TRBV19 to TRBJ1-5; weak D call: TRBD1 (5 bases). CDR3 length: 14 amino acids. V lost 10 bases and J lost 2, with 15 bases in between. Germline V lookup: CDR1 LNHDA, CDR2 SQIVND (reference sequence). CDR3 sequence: CATARAEGNQPQHF. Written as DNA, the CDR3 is TGTGCCACCGCCAGGGCCGAAGGCAATCAGCCCCAGCATTTT.